The entry that follows covers one T cell receptor beta chain sequence. Generated by immunoSEQ multiplex PCR, the TCRdb table keeps only in-frame clones and is missing some. The sample holds about 80,000 clones, 84% seen once. The V gene end was trimmed by 3 bases and the J gene end by 2 bases; junction bases not matched to a gene: 6. There are 15 residues in the CDR3. Germline V lookup: CDR1 SGDLS, CDR2 YYNGEE. This sample was included in a study of OX40 agonist ivuxolimab in advanced cancers. The origin of this receptor is an adult with an advanced solid tumor such as melanoma, head and neck, liver or kidney cancer. The rearrangement joins TRBV9 to TRBJ2-7; TRBD1 agrees at 9 bases. Sequences were derived from CD4+ or CD8+ T cells sorted from blood, sampled in a trial of the OX40 agonist ivuxolimab. Written as DNA, the CDR3 is TGTGCCAGCAGCGGGGGGACAGGGAGGACCTACGAGCAGTACTTC. Amino acids: CASSGGTGRTYEQYF.